This T cell receptor (beta chain) is from a study of vaccination effects on CD4 cells after COVID-19. Concerning this clone itself: No antigen is known for it.

Viral peptide pool expansion of antigen-specific CD4+ T cells preceded sequencing in the ViraFEST assay. At the end of roughly ten days of culture, CD4+ T cells were isolated. All study participants received two doses of BNT162b2 or mRNA-1273 vaccine. The healthy vaccine recipients, who had no prior SARS-CoV-2 infection, showed negative nucleocapsid antibodies. Researchers reported culturing two million PBMC in each well, adding around 9.6 IU/ml IL-2 and 10 ug/ml peptides. The table came from immunoSEQ multiplex PCR; TCRdb's copy has only in-frame clones and leaves some out. This table holds approximately 30,000 clones, less than 75% found once. Trimming took 1 base from V and 3 from J, leaving 21 bases between them. Germline CDR1 is SGHVS and CDR2 is FQNEAQ. The CDR3 totals 18 residues.

The sequences come from CD4+ T cells from PBMCs cultured with HCoV-NL63 spike peptides, collected after COVID-19 vaccination. The rearrangement uses TRBV7-8 and TRBJ1-2; tentative D call: TRBD1 (6 bases). The receptor was isolated from a human donor who received a COVID-19 vaccine. CDR3 DNA: TGTGCCAGCAGCTTAGGATGGGCAGGGGTCGGATTGGACTATGGCTACACCTTC. Its protein product is CASSLGWAGVGLDYGYTF.